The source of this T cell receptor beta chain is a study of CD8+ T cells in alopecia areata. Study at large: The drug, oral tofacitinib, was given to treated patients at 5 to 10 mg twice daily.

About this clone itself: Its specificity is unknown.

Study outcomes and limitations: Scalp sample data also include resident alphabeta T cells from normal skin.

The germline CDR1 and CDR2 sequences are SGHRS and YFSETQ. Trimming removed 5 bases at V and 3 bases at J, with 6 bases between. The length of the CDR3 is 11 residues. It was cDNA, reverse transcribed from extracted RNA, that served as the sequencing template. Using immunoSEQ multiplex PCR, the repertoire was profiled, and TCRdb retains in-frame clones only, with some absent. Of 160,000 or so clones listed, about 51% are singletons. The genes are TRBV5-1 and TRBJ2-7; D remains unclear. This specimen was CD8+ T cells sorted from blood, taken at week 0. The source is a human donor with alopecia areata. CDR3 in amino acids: CASRESYEQYF. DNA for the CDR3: TGCGCCAGCAGGGAAAGCTACGAGCAGTACTTC.